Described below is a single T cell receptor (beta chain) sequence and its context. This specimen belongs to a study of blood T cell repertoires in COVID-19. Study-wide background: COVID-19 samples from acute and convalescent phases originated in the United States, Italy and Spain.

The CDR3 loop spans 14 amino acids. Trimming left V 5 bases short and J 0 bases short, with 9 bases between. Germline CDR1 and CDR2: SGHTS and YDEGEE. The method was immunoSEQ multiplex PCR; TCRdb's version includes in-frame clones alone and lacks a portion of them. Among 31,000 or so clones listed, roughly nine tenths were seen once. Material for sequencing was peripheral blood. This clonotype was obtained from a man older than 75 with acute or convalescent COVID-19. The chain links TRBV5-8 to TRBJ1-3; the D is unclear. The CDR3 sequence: CASSSVFSGNTIYF. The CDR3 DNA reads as TGTGCCAGCAGTTCAGTCTTCTCTGGAAACACCATATATTTT.